The sequence of this T cell receptor beta chain was determined in a study of shared clonotypes between healthy human individuals. Study as a whole: Three plates were used per donor for CD4 naive, three for CD4 memory, two for CD8 naive and one for CD8 memory. Study-wide results and caveats: The naive CD4 repertoires of a handful of donors were compared, and around 4.7% of clonotypes were shared. Memory subsets had estimated richness that was generally smaller than that of naive subsets.

Regarding this clone: What it binds is not known.

This CDR3 has 15 residues. Trimming removed 3 bases from V and 4 bases from J, with 12 bases in between. Germline values: CDR1 ENHRY, CDR2 SYGVKD. Terminally differentiated effector memory CD45RA+ cells were excluded from the naive CD8 cells, which were CD45RO-negative and positively selected for CCR7. On sorted subsets, replicate PCRs used approximately 190 ng DNA, or 27,000 or so T cell genomes. Method: immunoSEQ multiplex PCR; TCRdb's copy keeps in-frame clones and lacks some. The sample has hundreds of thousands of clones, around 96% seen once. The origin of this receptor is a man younger than 40 in good health. The specimen was naive CD8+ T cells sorted from blood. The rearrangement links TRBV10-3 to TRBJ2-2; D possibly corresponds to TRBD1 (6 bases). The CDR3 spells CAISDLGAGTGELFF. The DNA of the CDR3 is TGTGCCATCAGTGATTTGGGGGCGGGCACCGGGGAGCTGTTTTTT.